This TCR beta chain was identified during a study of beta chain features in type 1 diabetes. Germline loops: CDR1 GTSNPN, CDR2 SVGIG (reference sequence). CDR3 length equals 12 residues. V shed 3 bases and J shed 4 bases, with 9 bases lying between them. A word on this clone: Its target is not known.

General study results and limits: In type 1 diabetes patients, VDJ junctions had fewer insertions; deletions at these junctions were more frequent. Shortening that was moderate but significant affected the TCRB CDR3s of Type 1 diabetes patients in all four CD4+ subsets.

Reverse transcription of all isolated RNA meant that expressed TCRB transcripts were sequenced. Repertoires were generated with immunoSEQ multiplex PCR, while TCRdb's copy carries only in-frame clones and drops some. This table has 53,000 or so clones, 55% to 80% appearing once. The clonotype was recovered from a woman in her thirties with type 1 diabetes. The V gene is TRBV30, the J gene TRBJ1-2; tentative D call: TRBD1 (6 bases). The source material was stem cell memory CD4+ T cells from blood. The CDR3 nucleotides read TGTGCCTGGAGCGGACAGTTCTATGGCTACACCTTC. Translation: CAWSGQFYGYTF.